Sequencing of this T cell receptor beta chain was carried out in a study of cytomegalovirus exposure and HLA in healthy donors. Comment on this clone: No antigen is known for it.

Trimming stripped 3 bases from V and 2 bases from J, with 7 bases between. This CDR3 region has 13 residues. Germline V lookup: CDR1 SGHTA, CDR2 FQGTGA. The study sampled nominally healthy donors, though unrecorded immune exposures were likely. Broader study findings: Several of the most significant clusters appeared linked to common viral pathogens, based on a later analysis. Available immune exposure information covered CMV serostatus only.

A multiplex PCR was run with 60 Vbeta primers and 13 Jbeta primers. Profiled with immunoSEQ multiplex PCR; TCRdb holds only in-frame clones, not every one. The sample spans approximately 58,000 clones; the ten largest clones claim approximately 10%. The sample taken for sequencing was PBMCs. The V and J genes are TRBV7-3 and TRBJ1-1, with D uncertain. The receptor was derived from a woman between 45 and 65 years old in good health and CMV-seropositive. The DNA of the CDR3 is TGTGCCAGCAGCTTCGGGAAAAACACTGAAGCTTTCTTT. It encodes CASSFGKNTEAFF.